A selection of T cell receptor beta chains follows, all from one sample in a study of CD8 T cells in ankylosing spondylitis. MiXCR, applied by TCRdb to the 5' RACE reads, yields one record per CDR3 protein. Among 300,000 to 350,000 distinct CDR3 sequences listed, less than 25% were seen once. The sample taken for sequencing was blood, either unsorted or a sorted T cell fraction (not recorded which). These receptors were obtained from a female donor with ankylosing spondylitis or in good health (not recorded which). The CDR3 runs from the conserved cysteine through the conserved F or W. D genes are given only for firm matches. Size is omitted from some rows. Given values are once, few, many or a class for expanded clones.

j_call: TRBJ2-3; v_call: TRBV27; d_call: TRBD2; clone_size: NA; cdr3_aa: CARISAGGRRTDTQYF; cdr3_nt: TGTGCCAGAATCAGTGCGGGAGGCCGCCGCACAGATACGCAGTATTTT
j_call: TRBJ2-7; v_call: TRBV30; d_call: NA; clone_size: NA; cdr3_aa: CAWSAQGGPYEQYF; cdr3_nt: TGTGCCTGGAGTGCCCAGGGTGGGCCCTACGAGCAGTACTTC
j_call: TRBJ2-7; v_call: TRBV5-6; d_call: NA; clone_size: NA; cdr3_aa: CASSLGTFYEQYF; cdr3_nt: TGTGCCAGCAGCTTGGGGACGTTCTACGAGCAGTACTTC
j_call: TRBJ1-3; v_call: TRBV3-1; d_call: NA; clone_size: few; cdr3_aa: CASSQGGRNTIYF; cdr3_nt: TGTGCCAGCAGCCAAGGTGGGAGAAACACCATATATTTT
j_call: TRBJ2-4; v_call: TRBV5-1; d_call: NA; clone_size: NA; cdr3_aa: CASSLWSQGGAKNIQYF; cdr3_nt: TGCGCCAGCAGTTTGTGGAGCCAGGGTGGGGCCAAAAACATTCAGTACTTC
j_call: TRBJ2-1; v_call: TRBV20-1; d_call: NA; clone_size: NA; cdr3_aa: CSGAGAYNEQFF; cdr3_nt: TGCAGTGGGGCGGGTGCCTACAATGAGCAGTTCTTC
j_call: TRBJ1-4; v_call: TRBV5-1; d_call: NA; clone_size: few; cdr3_aa: CASSPGTDEKLFF; cdr3_nt: TGCGCCAGCAGCCCCGGGACCGACGAAAAACTGTTTTTT
j_call: TRBJ1-1; v_call: TRBV20-1; d_call: NA; clone_size: NA; cdr3_aa: CSAWKLNTEAFF; cdr3_nt: TGCAGTGCCTGGAAGCTTAACACTGAAGCTTTCTTT
j_call: TRBJ2-7; v_call: TRBV7-8; d_call: TRBD1; clone_size: NA; cdr3_aa: CASSLTDRGTYEQYF; cdr3_nt: TGTGCCAGCAGCTTGACGGACAGGGGGACCTACGAGCAGTACTTC
j_call: TRBJ1-1; v_call: TRBV14; d_call: NA; clone_size: few; cdr3_aa: CASSQVAEAFF; cdr3_nt: TGTGCCAGCAGCCAAGTCGCTGAAGCTTTCTTT
j_call: TRBJ2-3; v_call: TRBV10-3; d_call: NA; clone_size: NA; cdr3_aa: CAIMGGEEGDTQYF; cdr3_nt: TGTGCCATCATGGGCGGGGAGGAGGGAGATACGCAGTATTTT
j_call: TRBJ2-1; v_call: TRBV6-2/TRBV6-3; d_call: TRBD2; clone_size: NA; cdr3_aa: CASSDPAGEGEQFF; cdr3_nt: TGTGCCAGCAGCGACCCAGCGGGAGAAGGTGAGCAGTTCTTC
j_call: TRBJ2-7; v_call: TRBV10-3; d_call: NA; clone_size: few; cdr3_aa: CAISEWDGSRGEQYF; cdr3_nt: TGTGCCATCAGTGAATGGGACGGGAGCCGTGGCGAGCAGTACTTC
j_call: TRBJ2-3; v_call: TRBV29-1; d_call: NA; clone_size: few; cdr3_aa: CSAGVGDTQYF; cdr3_nt: TGCAGCGCAGGAGTAGGTGATACGCAGTATTTT
j_call: TRBJ2-5; v_call: TRBV20-1; d_call: NA; clone_size: NA; cdr3_aa: CSASLETQYF; cdr3_nt: TGCAGTGCTAGTCTCGAGACCCAGTACTTC
j_call: TRBJ2-3; v_call: TRBV19; d_call: NA; clone_size: few; cdr3_aa: CASESGGGEADTQYF; cdr3_nt: TGTGCCAGTGAATCCGGAGGGGGAGAGGCAGATACGCAGTATTTT
j_call: TRBJ2-2; v_call: TRBV2; d_call: NA; clone_size: NA; cdr3_aa: CASSGWTANTGELFF; cdr3_nt: TGTGCCAGCAGCGGTTGGACGGCGAACACCGGGGAGCTGTTTTTT
j_call: TRBJ2-3; v_call: TRBV7-2; d_call: TRBD2; clone_size: few; cdr3_aa: CASSLAQVAGMGDTQYF; cdr3_nt: TGTGCCAGCAGCTTAGCGCAGGTAGCGGGAATGGGAGATACGCAGTATTTT
j_call: TRBJ2-1; v_call: TRBV28; d_call: TRBD2; clone_size: NA; cdr3_aa: CASTSGNEQFF; cdr3_nt: TGTGCCAGCACTAGCGGGAATGAGCAGTTCTTC
j_call: TRBJ1-2; v_call: TRBV5-1; d_call: NA; clone_size: NA; cdr3_aa: CASSPGRLNYGYTF; cdr3_nt: TGCGCCAGCAGCCCCGGCAGGCTTAACTATGGCTACACCTTC
j_call: TRBJ2-5; v_call: TRBV25-1; d_call: NA; clone_size: few; cdr3_aa: CASSEFKGEETQYF; cdr3_nt: TGTGCCAGCAGTGAATTTAAGGGGGAAGAGACCCAGTACTTC
j_call: TRBJ2-3; v_call: TRBV29-1; d_call: TRBD2; clone_size: many; cdr3_aa: CSGGLAGAADTQYF; cdr3_nt: TGCAGCGGAGGACTAGCGGGAGCAGCAGATACGCAGTATTTT
j_call: TRBJ2-1; v_call: TRBV20-1; d_call: NA; clone_size: few; cdr3_aa: CSAWASSAYNEQFF; cdr3_nt: TGCAGTGCTTGGGCTAGTTCCGCCTACAATGAGCAGTTCTTC
j_call: TRBJ2-5; v_call: TRBV5-1; d_call: NA; clone_size: many; cdr3_aa: CASSFLGTEYF; cdr3_nt: TGCGCCAGCAGCTTCCTCGGGACTGAGTACTTC
j_call: TRBJ1-1; v_call: TRBV7-9; d_call: NA; clone_size: NA; cdr3_aa: CASSPGNLNTEAFF; cdr3_nt: TGTGCCAGCAGCCCAGGGAACCTGAACACTGAAGCTTTCTTT
j_call: TRBJ2-7; v_call: TRBV7-9; d_call: NA; clone_size: few; cdr3_aa: CASSRGAAYEQYF; cdr3_nt: TGTGCCAGCAGCCGCGGGGCAGCCTACGAGCAGTACTTC
j_call: TRBJ2-1; v_call: TRBV2; d_call: NA; clone_size: NA; cdr3_aa: CASSEEIDNEQFF; cdr3_nt: TGTGCCAGCAGTGAAGAGATTGACAATGAGCAGTTCTTC
j_call: TRBJ2-3; v_call: TRBV9; d_call: NA; clone_size: once; cdr3_aa: CASSVALGDTQYF; cdr3_nt: TGTGCCAGCAGCGTCGCTCTTGGAGATACGCAGTATTTT
j_call: TRBJ2-7; v_call: TRBV10-1; d_call: NA; clone_size: few; cdr3_aa: CASSIRGDGYEQYF; cdr3_nt: TGCGCCAGCAGTATTAGGGGCGACGGGTACGAGCAGTACTTC
j_call: TRBJ1-1; v_call: TRBV20-1; d_call: NA; clone_size: few; cdr3_aa: CSAPFTENTEAFF; cdr3_nt: TGCAGTGCACCCTTCACAGAGAACACTGAAGCTTTCTTT
j_call: TRBJ2-2; v_call: TRBV5-6; d_call: TRBD1; clone_size: NA; cdr3_aa: CVSSLRDRVYTGELFF; cdr3_nt: TGTGTCAGCAGCCTCAGGGACAGGGTTTACACCGGGGAGCTGTTTTTT
j_call: TRBJ2-1; v_call: TRBV2; d_call: NA; clone_size: NA; cdr3_aa: CASSSTGGWAYNEQFF; cdr3_nt: TGTGCCAGCAGTTCGACTGGGGGATGGGCCTACAATGAGCAGTTCTTC
j_call: TRBJ2-7; v_call: TRBV20-1; d_call: TRBD2; clone_size: many; cdr3_aa: CSAEPAGVSYEQYF; cdr3_nt: TGCAGTGCCGAACCAGCGGGAGTCAGTTACGAGCAGTACTTC
j_call: TRBJ2-2; v_call: TRBV20-1; d_call: NA; clone_size: NA; cdr3_aa: CSAKKRNTGELFF; cdr3_nt: TGCAGTGCTAAGAAGCGGAACACCGGGGAGCTGTTTTTT
j_call: TRBJ2-1; v_call: TRBV19; d_call: NA; clone_size: NA; cdr3_aa: CASSIDRRELQFF; cdr3_nt: TGTGCCAGTAGTATAGATCGACGGGAGTTGCAGTTCTTC
j_call: TRBJ1-5; v_call: TRBV20-1; d_call: NA; clone_size: few; cdr3_aa: CSASPGTGPQHF; cdr3_nt: TGCAGTGCTAGTCCCGGGACGGGGCCCCAGCATTTT
j_call: TRBJ1-1; v_call: TRBV5-1; d_call: NA; clone_size: NA; cdr3_aa: CASSLGEAEAFF; cdr3_nt: TGCGCCAGCAGCTTGGGGGAAGCTGAAGCTTTCTTT
j_call: TRBJ2-7; v_call: TRBV6-2/TRBV6-3; d_call: TRBD2; clone_size: NA; cdr3_aa: CATIAGANSYEQYF; cdr3_nt: TGTGCCACCATAGCGGGAGCGAACTCCTACGAGCAGTACTTC
j_call: TRBJ2-1; v_call: TRBV5-1; d_call: NA; clone_size: NA; cdr3_aa: CASSLGFDRYNEQFF; cdr3_nt: TGCGCCAGCAGCTTGGGATTTGACCGGTACAATGAGCAGTTCTTC
j_call: TRBJ1-2; v_call: TRBV29-1; d_call: NA; clone_size: many; cdr3_aa: CSVEGGFLNYGYTF; cdr3_nt: TGCAGCGTTGAGGGCGGCTTCCTTAACTATGGCTACACCTTC
j_call: TRBJ1-5; v_call: TRBV7-2; d_call: NA; clone_size: few; cdr3_aa: CASSLAPSSAQHF; cdr3_nt: TGTGCCAGCAGCTTAGCGCCCTCCTCGGCCCAGCATTTT
j_call: TRBJ1-5; v_call: TRBV20-1; d_call: TRBD1; clone_size: few; cdr3_aa: CSARRAGTDSNQPQHF; cdr3_nt: TGCAGTGCTAGAAGGGCCGGGACAGATAGCAATCAGCCCCAGCATTTT
j_call: TRBJ1-1; v_call: TRBV30; d_call: NA; clone_size: NA; cdr3_aa: CAVDEAFF; cdr3_nt: TGTGCGGTAGATGAAGCTTTCTTT
j_call: TRBJ1-1; v_call: TRBV18; d_call: NA; clone_size: few; cdr3_aa: CASSKQEDTEAFF; cdr3_nt: TGTGCCAGCTCAAAGCAGGAAGACACTGAAGCTTTCTTT
j_call: TRBJ1-3; v_call: TRBV7-9; d_call: NA; clone_size: many; cdr3_aa: CASSPHSGNTIYF; cdr3_nt: TGTGCCAGCAGCCCCCACTCTGGAAACACCATATATTTT
j_call: TRBJ2-2; v_call: TRBV5-1; d_call: NA; clone_size: few; cdr3_aa: CASSLESTGELFF; cdr3_nt: TGCGCCAGCAGCTTGGAAAGCACCGGGGAGCTGTTTTTT
j_call: TRBJ2-1; v_call: TRBV7-2; d_call: TRBD1; clone_size: NA; cdr3_aa: CASSSQGADEQFF; cdr3_nt: TGTGCCAGCAGCTCACAGGGGGCCGATGAGCAGTTCTTC
j_call: TRBJ2-3; v_call: TRBV4-2; d_call: TRBD2; clone_size: NA; cdr3_aa: CASSLRLAVDTQYF; cdr3_nt: TGTGCCAGCAGCCTCCGACTAGCGGTAGATACGCAGTATTTT
j_call: TRBJ2-1; v_call: TRBV10-3; d_call: NA; clone_size: NA; cdr3_aa: CAISATGTHNEQFF; cdr3_nt: TGTGCCATCAGTGCCACCGGGACTCACAATGAGCAGTTCTTC
j_call: TRBJ2-1; v_call: TRBV5-6; d_call: NA; clone_size: many; cdr3_aa: CASSLAPFNEQFF; cdr3_nt: TGTGCCAGCAGCTTGGCCCCGTTTAATGAGCAGTTCTTC
j_call: TRBJ1-4; v_call: TRBV18; d_call: NA; clone_size: few; cdr3_aa: CASSPQGSGEKLFF; cdr3_nt: TGTGCCAGCTCACCGCAGGGCTCGGGTGAAAAACTGTTTTTT
j_call: TRBJ2-7; v_call: TRBV7-2; d_call: NA; clone_size: NA; cdr3_aa: CASSLALGEQYF; cdr3_nt: TGTGCCAGCAGCTTAGCGCTGGGCGAGCAGTACTTC
j_call: TRBJ2-3; v_call: TRBV20-1; d_call: NA; clone_size: many; cdr3_aa: CSARVRTPYTDTQYF; cdr3_nt: TGCAGTGCTAGGGTGCGGACTCCCTACACAGATACGCAGTATTTT
j_call: TRBJ2-6; v_call: TRBV12-3/TRBV12-4; d_call: NA; clone_size: few; cdr3_aa: CASRTASGANVLTF; cdr3_nt: TGTGCCAGCAGAACAGCCTCTGGGGCCAACGTCCTGACTTTC
j_call: TRBJ1-1; v_call: TRBV24-1; d_call: NA; clone_size: NA; cdr3_aa: CATSDSTLTEAFF; cdr3_nt: TGTGCCACCAGTGATTCGACTCTTACTGAAGCTTTCTTT
j_call: TRBJ2-4; v_call: TRBV20-1; d_call: TRBD1; clone_size: NA; cdr3_aa: CSAAQGMNIQYF; cdr3_nt: TGCAGTGCCGCACAGGGGATGAACATTCAGTACTTC
j_call: TRBJ2-5; v_call: TRBV7-9; d_call: NA; clone_size: few; cdr3_aa: CASSLGQTVETQYF; cdr3_nt: TGTGCCAGCAGCTTAGGACAGACAGTGGAGACCCAGTACTTC
j_call: TRBJ1-1; v_call: TRBV6-2/TRBV6-3; d_call: NA; clone_size: NA; cdr3_aa: CASIREPDTEAFF; cdr3_nt: TGTGCCAGCATCAGGGAGCCCGACACTGAAGCTTTCTTT
j_call: TRBJ1-2; v_call: TRBV5-1; d_call: TRBD1; clone_size: many; cdr3_aa: CASSQGQVPGYGYTF; cdr3_nt: TGCGCCAGCAGCCAAGGACAGGTACCGGGCTATGGCTACACCTTC
j_call: TRBJ1-2; v_call: TRBV12-3/TRBV12-4; d_call: NA; clone_size: NA; cdr3_aa: CASSFETVPYGYTF; cdr3_nt: TGTGCCAGCAGTTTTGAGACAGTGCCCTATGGCTACACCTTC